A single TCR beta chain is shown here with its context. Its antigen is unknown. The data derive from a study of cytotoxic CD8 clonotypes in ibrutinib-treated CLL. Across the whole study: The group held about 11 relapsed/refractory and fewer than 16 treatment-naive patients, with 17 to 18 IGHV unmutated. Sequencing produced an average of about 260,000 productive templates and some 100,000 productive rearrangements per sample.

The method was immunoSEQ multiplex PCR; TCRdb's version includes in-frame clones alone and lacks a portion of them. The top ten hold over 15% of the sample, which has about 17,000 clones, around 81% seen once. Study results and limitations: The clonality rise at ibrutinib response reflected private clonotype expansion. Clonality increased at ibrutinib response, then returned toward baseline at progression.

Germline CDR1 reads SGHRS; CDR2 reads YFSETQ. The germline V and J ends were trimmed by 0 bases and 6 bases, with 3 bases remaining between them. CDR3 length: 12 residues. Sequenced material: PBMCs, taken before ibrutinib treatment. This sequence was found in a human donor with chronic lymphocytic leukemia. The J gene is TRBJ2-2, the V gene TRBV5-1, with no clear D. CDR3 amino acids: CASSLEAGELFF. The CDR3 nucleotides are TGCGCCAGCAGCTTGGAAGCCGGGGAGCTGTTTTTT.